This T cell receptor beta chain was obtained from a study of OX40 agonist ivuxolimab in advanced cancers. Study-wide background: The eligibility criteria allowed prior anti-PD-1, anti-PD-L1 or anti-CTLA-4 therapy, and about 40% had some.

Autoimmune disease history or systemic immunosuppression barred patients. The CDR3 has 16 residues. Germline-derived CDR1 and CDR2 are SGHDT and YYEEEE. Trimming cost V 2 bases and J 6 bases; bases outside gene matches: 6. Method: immunoSEQ multiplex PCR; TCRdb's copy keeps in-frame clones and lacks some. The sample has around 41,000 clones, around 81% seen once. The starting material was CD4+ or CD8+ T cells sorted from blood, obtained in a trial of the OX40 agonist ivuxolimab. The TCR comes from an adult with an advanced solid tumor such as melanoma, head and neck, liver or kidney cancer. The J gene is TRBJ2-1, the V gene TRBV5-6; 12 bases agree with TRBD2. CDR3 protein: CASSFLPSGRANEQFF. The CDR3 DNA follows: TGTGCCAGCAGCTTTCTACCTAGCGGGAGGGCCAATGAGCAGTTCTTC.